This T cell receptor beta chain was recorded in a study of regulatory T cells in long-lasting Graves disease. Across the study: To qualify as persistent, Graves' disease required over 5 years of antithyroid drugs with positive TSH receptor antibodies.

The germline V gene encodes CDR1 SGHTA and CDR2 FQGTGA. The CDR3 spans 13 residues. Deletions cut 2 bases from V and 4 bases from J, with 5 bases between. About this clonotype: Its target is not known.

With iRepertoire HTBI primers and Arm-PCR of CDR3 regions, TCR beta libraries were built. Original methodology: The samples yielded roughly 64 TRBV and 13 to 15 TRBJ segments. Each CDR3 protein is one row after TCRdb ran MiXCR on the multiplex PCR reads. TCRdb assigned the V and J calls; the authors' analysis was not used. The data contain approximately 440,000 distinct CDR3 sequences, about 20% of them singletons. Study-level findings and limits: Reduced TCR diversity was observed in persistent Graves' patients versus newly diagnosed patients.

Time point meaning: persistent/refractory GD, antithyroid drugs over 5 years with positive TRAb. Making the TCR library involved RNA that had been extracted from PBMCs. The J gene is TRBJ2-2, the V gene TRBV7-3; D is ambiguous. The sequencing used peripheral blood mononuclear cells (PBMCs), collected when the disease was refractory, from a patient treated with antithyroid drugs. The TCR comes from a female donor with Graves disease. The CDR3 DNA reads as TGTGCCAGCAGCTTATCCCGCACCGGGGAGCTGTTTTTT. Translated, it gives CASSLSRTGELFF.